Sequencing of this T cell receptor beta chain was carried out in a study of blood T cell repertoires in COVID-19. Concerning this clone itself: Other DNA sequences within the sample encode an identical CDR3.

Clones were sequenced by immunoSEQ multiplex PCR, and TCRdb holds only the in-frame ones, with some missing. The data hold roughly 68,000 clones, with roughly 90% observed a single time. CDR1 is MNHNS, CDR2 SASEGT, per germline. V dropped 2 bases and J dropped 1; count of bases not matched to a gene: 2. CDR3 length: 17 residues. This chain links TRBV6-1 with TRBJ2-3; 14 positions match TRBD2. The TCR sequence derives from a man aged 50 or older with acute or convalescent COVID-19. The sample was peripheral blood. CDR3 in amino acids: CASSESGLAGGTDTQYF. Here the CDR3 DNA reads TGTGCCAGCAGTGAATCGGGACTAGCGGGGGGCACAGATACGCAGTATTTT.